This TCR beta chain was found in a study of T cell repertoires in cytomegalovirus infection. Study details: CMV epitopes, recently identified HLA-C-restricted and well-studied HLA-B-restricted, were used. An indication of both CMV infection and matching HLA type came from public TCR beta signatures.

To note about this clonotype: Its matching antigen is unknown.

The CDR3 contains 16 residues. V shed 1 base, J shed 4 bases, and the junction held 7 bases outside the gene matches. CDR1 is LNHDA, CDR2 SQIVND, per germline (reference sequence). TCRdb re-derived calls from the reads in MiXCR, one entry per CDR3 protein. The table lists about half a million distinct CDR3 sequences, around 35% of them singletons. Points from the study as a whole: Carriers of CMV and the relevant HLA type were discriminated by public TCR beta frequency. Clonotype analysis showed dominance of the ex vivo response by HLA-C-restricted CMV-specific TCR beta clonotypes.

The sequencing used cultured PBMCs, collected from culture after CMV antigen stimulation. The chain has TRBV19 and TRBJ2-5; TRBD2 matches 9 bases. The TCR originated in a human donor in good health (CMV status not recorded). Some clones in this sample may be carry-over from other donors' samples. CDR3 residues: CASSIAASGALETQYF. The CDR3 DNA reads TGTGCCAGTAGTATAGCGGCTAGCGGGGCCCTAGAGACCCAGTACTTC. The entire variable domain, with the rest obtained from reference TRBV19 and TRBJ2-5, is as follows: DGGITQSPKYLFRKEGQNVTLSCEQNLNHDAMYWYRQDPGQGLRLIYYSQIVNDFQKGDIAEGYSVSREKKESFPLTVTSAQKNPTAFYLCASSIAASGALETQYFGPGTRLLVL.